These T cell receptor beta chains were read from a single sample in a study of T-cell memory formation after mild COVID-19. TCRdb re-called the 5' RACE reads through MiXCR, storing one row per CDR3 protein. The sample has fewer than 450,000 distinct CDR3 sequences, roughly 26% seen once. The specimen was PBMCs or a T cell subset sorted from them (not recorded which). These receptors all come from an adult woman who had mild COVID-19 (a few samples of this study predate the infection). Cell type and time point are not known. Both conserved end residues are part of each CDR3. Fields, in order: V gene, CDR3 length, D gene, J gene, clone size, CDR3 protein, CDR3 DNA. A D gene is named only where the DNA matches it firmly. Clone size, where shown, is once, few, many, or a class for clones that have expanded.

TRBV9	15	-	TRBJ2-6	-	CASSADVSGANVLTF	TGTGCCAGCAGCGCCGACGTCTCTGGGGCCAACGTCCTGACTTTC
TRBV7-3	14	-	TRBJ2-7	few	CASSLTPGLEQQYF	TGTGCCAGCAGCTTAACCCCGGGACTTGAACAGCAGTACTTC
TRBV24-1	13	-	TRBJ2-1	few	CATSDSRTREQFF	TGTGCCACCAGTGATTCCAGGACACGTGAGCAGTTCTTC
TRBV7-6	15	TRBD1	TRBJ2-5	-	CASSLLTGVRETQYF	TGTGCCAGCAGCTTGTTGACAGGGGTCCGGGAGACCCAGTACTTC
TRBV20-1	15	TRBD2	TRBJ2-1	-	CSARGLAGDFNEQFF	TGCAGTGCTAGGGGACTAGCGGGAGACTTCAATGAGCAGTTCTTC
TRBV7-8	14	-	TRBJ1-1	-	CASSPGRINTEAFF	TGTGCCAGCAGCCCGGGACGGATCAACACTGAAGCTTTCTTT
TRBV12-3/TRBV12-4	16	TRBD2	TRBJ2-2	-	CASSKEGTSRTGELFF	TGTGCCAGCAGTAAAGAGGGGACTAGCAGGACCGGGGAGCTGTTTTTT
TRBV27	14	TRBD1	TRBJ2-5	-	CASTSLDRPETQYF	TGTGCCAGCACTTCTCTGGACAGGCCCGAGACCCAGTACTTC
TRBV12-3/TRBV12-4	16	-	TRBJ1-2	-	CASTNSWGELGYGYTF	TGTGCCAGCACTAACTCCTGGGGGGAACTAGGCTATGGCTACACCTTC
TRBV5-1	14	TRBD1	TRBJ2-2	-	CASRQGGSTGELFF	TGCGCCAGCCGTCAAGGGGGCAGCACCGGGGAGCTGTTTTTT
TRBV18	13	TRBD1	TRBJ1-1	-	CASSPDRGLEAFF	TGTGCCAGCTCACCAGACAGGGGTTTGGAAGCTTTCTTT
TRBV7-9	14	-	TRBJ1-6	-	CASSLRQTNSPLHF	TGTGCCAGCAGCTTACGACAGACCAATTCACCCCTCCACTTT
TRBV5-1	13	-	TRBJ1-2	many	CASSFDGYYGYTF	TGCGCCAGCAGCTTTGACGGCTACTATGGCTACACCTTC
TRBV20-1	12	TRBD1	TRBJ2-4	-	CSHRGRNDIQYF	TGCAGCCACAGGGGGCGAAACGACATTCAGTACTTC
TRBV7-6	18	-	TRBJ2-1	few	CASSLASVVGRSYNEQFF	TGTGCCAGCAGCTTAGCATCCGTAGTGGGACGGTCCTACAATGAGCAGTTCTTC
TRBV4-1	15	-	TRBJ1-2	-	CASSQGDGALYGYTF	TGCGCCAGCAGCCAAGGCGATGGGGCCCTCTATGGCTACACCTTC
TRBV7-6	16	TRBD1	TRBJ2-7	few	CASSSPGRQGAYEQYF	TGTGCCAGCAGCTCCCCCGGGAGACAGGGGGCCTACGAGCAGTACTTC
TRBV7-2	13	-	TRBJ2-7	-	CASTIHPLGEQYF	TGTGCCAGCACCATCCACCCTCTCGGCGAGCAGTACTTC
TRBV6-1	14	-	TRBJ1-1	-	CASSERLMNTEAFF	TGTGCCAGCAGTGAGAGGCTGATGAACACTGAAGCTTTCTTT